The 22 T cell receptor beta chains given below trace back to one sample, sequenced in a study of beta chain features in type 1 diabetes. These receptors lack a known antigen. Study-level findings and limits: TCRB CDR3s from Type 1 diabetes patients were moderately but significantly shorter in all four CD4+ subsets.

The sequenced template was cDNA made from the entire isolated RNA. Sequencing used immunoSEQ multiplex PCR; TCRdb keeps in-frame clones, though not all of them. Among about 160,000 clones, under 13% were seen once, and the ten largest hold more than 0.4%. Input material: central memory CD4+ T cells from blood. These receptor sequences come from a man aged 30 to 45 with type 1 diabetes.

This clone came up a few times. Other DNA variants within this sample encode the same CDR3. The chain uses TRBV28 and TRBJ1-2; 9 bases are shared with TRBD1. Germline lookup yields CDR1 MDHEN and CDR2 SYDVKM. The CDR3 extends over 13 amino acids. Trimming took 8 bases from V and 3 from J; bases not matched to a gene: 4. The CDR3 spells CASRTGEYYGYTF. CDR3 nucleotides: TGTGCCAGCCGGACAGGGGAGTACTATGGCTACACCTTC.

J is TRBJ2-2 and V is TRBV5-1, with TRBD1 matching 7 bases. Germline trimming cut 7 bases from V and 4 bases from J; bases unmatched to any gene: 10. CDR1 SGHRS and CDR2 YFSETQ come from the germline V gene. The CDR3 contains 15 residues. CDR3 amino acids: CASHPGQIRTGELFF. In DNA form, the CDR3 reads TGCGCCAGCCACCCGGGACAGATTCGCACCGGGGAGCTGTTTTTT.

This clone was counted only a few times. The chain combines TRBV11-1 with TRBJ2-1; TRBD2 aligns across 9 bases. Germline trimming cut 6 bases from V and 7 bases from J; bases unmatched to any gene: 10. Germline V gene data show CDR1 as SGHAT and CDR2 as FQDESV (reference sequence). There are 15 residues in the CDR3. CDR3 nucleotide sequence: TGTGCCAGCAGTCCGGGACTAGCTCTTTTGAATGAGCAGTTCTTC. Translation: CASSPGLALLNEQFF. The whole variable domain, remainder taken from reference TRBV11-1 and TRBJ2-1, is EAEVAQSPRYKITEKSQAVAFWCDPISGHATLYWYRQILGQGPELLVQFQDESVVDDSQLPKDRFSAERLKGVDSTLKIQPAELGDSAMYLCASSPGLALLNEQFFGPGTRLTVL.

This clone was seen only a few times. The gene calls are TRBV5-1 and TRBJ2-1; 10 bases agree with TRBD2. V lost 1 base and J lost 6; bases outside the gene matches: 7. The CDR3 totals 16 residues. Germline CDR1 SGHRS, CDR2 YFSETQ. CDR3 sequence: CASSLSIAGGRNEQFF. The CDR3 DNA sequence: TGCGCCAGCAGCTTGTCAATAGCGGGAGGTCGCAATGAGCAGTTCTTC.

The V call is TRBV29-1, the J call TRBJ2-3; 8 nucleotides align to TRBD2. Germline CDR1 reads SQVTM; CDR2 reads ANQGSEA. The CDR3 runs to 14 residues. The J segment lost 6 bases and the V segment lost 1 base, leaving 6 bases of the junction unmatched. The CDR3 sequence: CSVEGAGGGDTQYF. The CDR3, as DNA: TGCAGCGTTGAAGGGGCGGGAGGAGGGGATACGCAGTATTTT.

This clone was seen ten or more times. The chain employs TRBV27 and TRBJ2-7; possibly TRBD1 for D (5 bases). This CDR3 is built from 13 residues. Germline loops: CDR1 MNHEY, CDR2 SMNVEV (reference sequence). V shed 3 bases and J shed 2 bases, with 8 bases lying between them. This CDR3 is CASSLGRAYEQYF. The DNA for the CDR3 is TGTGCCAGCAGTTTGGGCAGGGCCTACGAGCAGTACTTC.

There are many counts of this clone. V and J are TRBV18 and TRBJ1-1; D unclear. The germline CDR1 and CDR2 sequences are KGHSH and LQKENI. Trimming stripped 7 bases from V and 5 bases from J, with 11 bases between. The CDR3 loop spans 12 amino acids. CDR3 amino acids: CASFELKTEAFF. CDR3 sequence (DNA): TGTGCCAGCTTCGAGCTTAAAACTGAAGCTTTCTTT.

The rearrangement uses TRBV5-1 and TRBJ2-2, with a weak D call TRBD1 (6 bases). CDR1 is SGHRS, CDR2 YFSETQ, per germline. The length of the CDR3 is 15 residues. Trimming pared 7 bases from V and 6 bases from J, leaving 19 bases between. CDR3 loop: CASGPRDNTAGELFF. The CDR3 DNA follows: TGCGCCAGCGGCCCCCGGGACAACACCGCCGGGGAGCTGTTTTTT.

In its sample, this clone was seen a few times. The V call is TRBV15, the J call TRBJ2-1, with TRBD2 matching 14 bases. With V trimmed by 0 bases and J by 8 bases, 6 bases remained unmatched. Germline lookup yields CDR1 LNHNV and CDR2 YYDKDF (reference sequence). The CDR3 sequence is 17 residues long. The CDR3, as DNA: TGTGCCACCAGCAGAGATGGCGGACTAGCGGGAGGAGATGAGCAGTTCTTC. This gives the protein CATSRDGGLAGGDEQFF.

The chain uses TRBV4-2 and TRBJ2-1, with D possibly being TRBD1 (5 bases). This CDR3 has 15 residues. The V and J ends lost 3 bases and 6 bases respectively, with 15 bases between them. Germline V gene sequence: CDR1 LGHNA, CDR2 YNFKEQ. The CDR3 DNA is TGTGCCAGCAGCCATAGGACATTGGATATCAATGAGCAGTTCTTC. As protein: CASSHRTLDINEQFF.

This clone was seen a few times. CDR3 sequence (DNA): TGTGCCAGCAGTTCGGCGGGTTTTGAGCAGTACTTC. This translates into CASSSAGFEQYF. The rearrangement links TRBV27 to TRBJ2-7; D may be TRBD2 (5 bases). V was shortened by 4 bases and J by 7 bases, with 11 bases between the two germline ends. This CDR3 comprises 12 residues. Looked up from germline, CDR1 is MNHEY and CDR2 is SMNVEV (reference sequence).

This clone was counted only a few times. The chain joins TRBV28 to TRBJ1-1; D remains unclear. Between the trimmed V and J ends, which lost 6 bases and 5 bases, there was a span of 16 bases. Per the germline V gene, CDR1 is MDHEN and CDR2 is SYDVKM. CDR3 length: 14 residues. The CDR3 nucleotides are TGTGCCAGCAGCCCCATATCCGCTAATACTGAAGCTTTCTTT. Its protein is CASSPISANTEAFF.

This clone turned up a few times. The chain combines TRBV7-2 with TRBJ2-7; the D gene is possibly TRBD1 (6 bases). The germline V gene encodes CDR1 SGHTA and CDR2 FQGNSA. V dropped 1 base and J dropped 1 base, with 11 bases sitting between them. This CDR3 comprises 15 residues. CDR3 sequence reads: CASSLDWGQSYEQYF. DNA for the CDR3: TGTGCCAGCAGCTTAGACTGGGGGCAATCCTACGAGCAGTACTTC.

CDR3 DNA: TGTGCCAGCATGACGGAGTACTATGGCTACACCTTC. It yields the protein CASMTEYYGYTF. The genes are TRBV28 and TRBJ1-2, with D uncertain. The germline CDR1 and CDR2 sequences are MDHEN and SYDVKM. With 7 bases removed from V and 3 bases from J, the gap between germline ends came to 9 bases. The CDR3 is 12 residues long.

The chain joins TRBV4-3 to TRBJ2-7; a weak D match, TRBD1 (6 bases). V shed 0 bases and J shed 4 bases, with 13 bases lying between them. The germline V gene has CDR1 LGHNA and CDR2 YSLEER. CDR3 length equals 15 residues. CDR3 bases: TGCGCCAGCAGCCAAGACACCCAGGGGACGTACGAGCAGTACTTC. Residues: CASSQDTQGTYEQYF.

The table lists this clone with a few counts. The J gene is TRBJ2-2, the V gene TRBV15, with a weak D call TRBD2 (6 bases). The V gene lost 5 bases and the J gene lost 4 bases, with 23 bases spanning the gap. This CDR3 has 18 residues. CDR1 is LNHNV, CDR2 YYDKDF, per germline (reference sequence). CDR3 loop: CATSGSREGTRITGELFF. The CDR3 DNA sequence: TGTGCCACCAGCGGATCGCGGGAAGGGACGAGGATCACCGGGGAGCTGTTTTTT.

This clone showed up just a few times. This chain connects TRBV19 to TRBJ1-5; D is undetermined. Trimming removed 2 bases at V and 6 bases at J, with 14 bases between. CDR3 length equals 15 residues. Looked up from germline, CDR1 is LNHDA and CDR2 is SQIVND (reference sequence). DNA for the CDR3: TGTGCCAGTAGTATAATCTGGCAGGCAGGTCAGCCCCAGCATTTT. Amino acids: CASSIIWQAGQPQHF.

The rearrangement joins TRBV5-4 to TRBJ1-1; TRBD1 is a possible D gene (6 bases). V was clipped by 3 bases and J by 1 base, with 10 bases between them. CDR1 SGHNT and CDR2 YYREEE come from the germline V gene (reference sequence). CDR3 length: 14 amino acids. The CDR3 reads CASSYADRNTEAFF. The CDR3 DNA reads as TGTGCCAGCAGCTACGCGGACAGGAACACTGAAGCTTTCTTT. The full variable domain, its missing parts supplied by reference TRBV5-4 and TRBJ1-1, is ETGVTQSPTHLIKTRGQQVTLRCSSQSGHNTVSWYQQALGQGPQFIFQYYREEENGRGNFPPRFSGLQFPNYSSELNVNALELDDSALYLCASSYADRNTEAFFGQGTRLTVV.

In this sample, this clone turned up a few times. V gene TRBV30 combines with J gene TRBJ2-1; TRBD2 matches 9 bases. J was trimmed by 9 bases and V by 5 bases; bases with no gene match: 14. The CDR3 totals 15 residues. Per germline, CDR1 GTSNPN and CDR2 SVGIG (reference sequence). CDR3 in DNA: TGTGCCTGGGCGGGGGCTAGCGGGATTTACGGTGAGCAGTTCTTC. It specifies CAWAGASGIYGEQFF.

The chain links TRBV28 to TRBJ1-2, with D unresolved. There are 14 residues in the CDR3. Trimming left V 2 bases short and J 2 bases short, with 9 bases between. Germline CDR1 MDHEN, CDR2 SYDVKM. CDR3 loop: CASSLMGGNYGYTF. DNA for the CDR3: TGTGCCAGCAGTTTAATGGGCGGGAACTATGGCTACACCTTC.

This clone has more than one count but fewer than ten. The chain joins TRBV5-4 to TRBJ2-7; D perhaps matches TRBD2 (5 bases). Germline values: CDR1 SGHNT, CDR2 YYREEE (reference sequence). The CDR3 length is 15 residues. V gave up 4 bases and J gave up 3 bases, with 17 bases separating them. CDR3 sequence (DNA): TGTGCCAGCAGCCCCGCTAATGGACTGGGCTACGAGCAGTACTTC. This gives the protein CASSPANGLGYEQYF.

This clone showed up many times. The chain joins TRBV9 to TRBJ2-3; no reliable D call. The CDR3 spans 13 residues. V shed 4 bases and J shed 4 bases, with 10 bases lying between them. Germline V gene data show CDR1 as SGDLS and CDR2 as YYNGEE. CDR3 sequence reads: CASSLQSSDTQYF. Written as DNA, the CDR3 is TGTGCCAGCAGCCTGCAGTCTTCAGATACGCAGTATTTT. The complete variable domain, with remaining parts taken from reference TRBV9 and TRBJ2-3, reads DSGVTQTPKHLITATGQRVTLRCSPRSGDLSVYWYQQSLDQGLQFLIQYYNGEERAKGNILERFSAQQFPDLHSELNLSSLELGDSALYFCASSLQSSDTQYFGPGTRLTVL.